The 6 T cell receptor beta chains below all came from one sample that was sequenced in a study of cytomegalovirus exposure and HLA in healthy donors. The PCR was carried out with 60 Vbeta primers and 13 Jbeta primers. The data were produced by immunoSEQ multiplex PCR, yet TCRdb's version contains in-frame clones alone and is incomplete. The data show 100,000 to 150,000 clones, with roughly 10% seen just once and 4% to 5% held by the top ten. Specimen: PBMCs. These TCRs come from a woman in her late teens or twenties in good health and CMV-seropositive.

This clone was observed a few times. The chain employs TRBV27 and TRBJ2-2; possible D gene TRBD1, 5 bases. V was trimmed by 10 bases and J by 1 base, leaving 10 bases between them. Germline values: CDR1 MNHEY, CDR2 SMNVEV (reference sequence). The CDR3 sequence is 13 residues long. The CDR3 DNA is TGTGCCACCCCAACAGGGAACACCGGGGAGCTGTTTTTT. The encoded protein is CATPTGNTGELFF.

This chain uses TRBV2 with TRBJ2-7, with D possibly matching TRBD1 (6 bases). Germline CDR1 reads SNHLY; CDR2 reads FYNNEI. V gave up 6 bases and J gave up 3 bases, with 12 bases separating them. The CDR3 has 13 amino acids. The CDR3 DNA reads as TGTGCCAGCAGAAGGGACACCGTCTACGAGCAGTACTTC. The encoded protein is CASRRDTVYEQYF.

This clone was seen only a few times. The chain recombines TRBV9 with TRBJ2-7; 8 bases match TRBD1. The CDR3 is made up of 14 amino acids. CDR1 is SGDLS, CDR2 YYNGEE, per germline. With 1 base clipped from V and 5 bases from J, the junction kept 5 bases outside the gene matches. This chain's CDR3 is CASSVTGGGDEQYF. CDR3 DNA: TGTGCCAGCAGCGTAACAGGGGGTGGGGACGAGCAGTACTTC.

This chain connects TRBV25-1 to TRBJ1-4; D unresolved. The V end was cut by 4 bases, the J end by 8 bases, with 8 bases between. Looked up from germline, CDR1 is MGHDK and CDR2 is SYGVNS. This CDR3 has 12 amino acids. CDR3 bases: TGTGCCAGCAGTGTCGCTCGGGAAAAACTGTTTTTT. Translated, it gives CASSVAREKLFF.

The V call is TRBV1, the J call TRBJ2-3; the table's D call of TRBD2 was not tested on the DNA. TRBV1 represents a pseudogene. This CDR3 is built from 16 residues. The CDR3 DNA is TGCACCAGCAGCTGTAGGACTAGTACCCGAGTGGGTACGCAGTATTTT. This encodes CTSSCRTSTRVGTQYF.

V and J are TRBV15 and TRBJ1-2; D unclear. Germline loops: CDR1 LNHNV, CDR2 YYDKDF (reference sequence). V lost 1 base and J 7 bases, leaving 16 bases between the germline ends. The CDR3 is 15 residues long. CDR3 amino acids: CATSRAKGGLVGYTF. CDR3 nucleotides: TGTGCCACCAGCAGAGCTAAGGGAGGGCTGGTTGGCTACACCTTC.